This T cell receptor (beta chain) emerged from a study of blood T cell repertoires in COVID-19. Overall study context: Samples representing acute and convalescent COVID-19 were sourced from the United States, Italy and Spain. The cDNA or gDNA used as material had been derived from T cells, B-cell-depleted T cells, or PBMCs.

V was pared by 5 bases and J by 10 bases, with 9 bases of the junction left unmatched. This CDR3 is built from 13 residues. This clone has a handful of counts. Original analysis: Amplification of reference gene primers was used by the study to estimate nucleated cell counts. The repertoire was sequenced with immunoSEQ multiplex PCR; TCRdb's copy has only in-frame clones and lacks some. V, J and clone size are those of that table, while D and trimming were read from the DNA. Of approximately 290,000 clones in the sample, 80% to 85% are singletons; the top ten hold 15% to 18%. Seattle enrolled patients during active infection and tracked them longitudinally.

This receptor was taken from a person aged 70 to 85 with COVID-19, enrolled during active disease. The sequencing input was peripheral blood. This chain connects TRBV12-3 or TRBV12-4 to TRBJ1-2, with 8 positions matching TRBD1. CDR3 nucleotides: TGTGCCAGCAGTCTGACAGGGGATAAGGACTACACCTTC. This sequence encodes CASSLTGDKDYTF.